This TCR beta chain appears in the sequencing data of a study of OX40 agonist ivuxolimab in advanced cancers. Study in general: Patients received ivuxolimab, an agonistic anti-OX40 (CD134) antibody.

Here immunoSEQ multiplex PCR was the method, and the copy in TCRdb shows in-frame clones only, minus some. The data hold roughly 15,000 clones, with about four fifths observed a single time. Deletions cut 0 bases from V and 2 bases from J, with 11 bases between. The CDR3 contains 15 residues. Looked up from germline, CDR1 is SGDLS and CDR2 is YYNGEE. Study outcomes and limitations: At 0.1 to 3.0 mg/kg and by week 6, clonal expansion occurred in CD4+ and CD8+ blood T cells.

This clone was observed a few times. Its target is unknown. This sequence joins TRBV9 and TRBJ1-2; D possibly corresponds to TRBD1 (5 bases). This specimen consisted of CD4+ or CD8+ T cells sorted from blood, obtained in a trial of the OX40 agonist ivuxolimab. The receptor was derived from an adult with an advanced solid tumor such as melanoma, head and neck, liver or kidney cancer. The CDR3: CASSVDDSRNYGYTF. The CDR3 region has the DNA TGTGCCAGCAGCGTAGATGACAGCCGGAACTATGGCTACACCTTC.